Listed below are T cell receptor beta chains from one sample, sequenced in a study of blood T cell repertoires in COVID-19. TCRdb keeps only in-frame clones here, not all; method: immunoSEQ multiplex PCR. Here the sample spans about 330,000 clones, around 87% being singletons. The sequenced material came from PBMCs or T cells enriched from blood (not recorded which). Source of these receptors: a woman aged 25-40 years who had recovered from COVID-19. CDR3s include the opening cysteine and the closing phenylalanine or tryptophan. The order of the fields is J gene, V gene, D gene, clone size, CDR3 protein, CDR3 DNA. D genes are given only for firm matches. For some rows the clone size is stated as once, few or many, or as a class when expanded; others skip it.

>TRBJ1-6|TRBV9|-|-
CASSVDAGIGSPLHF
TGTGCCAGCAGCGTAGATGCGGGCATAGGATCACCCCTCCACTTT
>TRBJ1-1|TRBV21-1|-|-
CASTRAGRGTEAFF
TGTGCCAGCACCCGGGCAGGCAGGGGCACTGAAGCTTTCTTT
>TRBJ2-3|TRBV12-5|TRBD1|-
CASGLSGQDTDTQYF
TGTGCTAGTGGTTTGTCAGGACAGGACACAGATACGCAGTATTTT
>TRBJ1-2|TRBV7-2|TRBD1|-
CASSPYRGTNYGYTF
TGTGCCAGCAGCCCCTACAGGGGGACTAACTATGGCTACACCTTC
>TRBJ2-5|TRBV18|TRBD1|-
CASSPRDRQETQYF
TGTGCCAGCTCACCTAGGGACAGGCAAGAGACCCAGTACTTC
>TRBJ1-5|TRBV19|TRBD1|few
CASSRTGNGNQPQHF
TGTGCCAGTAGTCGGACAGGGAATGGCAATCAGCCCCAGCATTTT
>TRBJ1-2|TRBV6-6|-|-
CASSQGARGYTF
TGTGCCAGCAGTCAAGGGGCACGGGGCTACACCTTC
>TRBJ1-6|TRBV27|-|-
CASSVGGSFSPLHF
TGTGCCAGCAGCGTAGGGGGATCATTCTCGCCCCTCCACTTT
>TRBJ1-5|TRBV7-9|-|-
CASSLVAGDSNQPQHF
TGTGCCAGCAGCTTAGTCGCCGGGGATAGCAATCAGCCCCAGCATTTT
>TRBJ1-6|TRBV5-1|-|few
CASSLTGTNSPLHF
TGCGCCAGCAGCTTGACAGGGACTAATTCACCCCTCCACTTT
>TRBJ2-1|TRBV10-3|TRBD2|-
CAISEVERGGLNNEQFF
TGTGCCATCAGTGAGGTGGAGCGGGGGGGTCTCAACAATGAGCAGTTCTTC
>TRBJ1-2|TRBV28|-|-
CATGWRDYGYTF
TGTGCCACCGGGTGGAGGGACTATGGCTACACCTTC
>TRBJ1-5|TRBV15|-|-
CATSKGNGNQPQHF
TGTGCCACCAGTAAGGGGAACGGGAATCAGCCCCAGCATTTT
>TRBJ1-4|TRBV4-3|-|once
CASSQEAREKLFF
TGCGCCAGCAGCCAAGAAGCCCGGGAAAAACTGTTTTTT
>TRBJ2-3|TRBV10-3|-|-
CAISPGGADTQYF
TGTGCCATCAGTCCCGGTGGAGCGGATACGCAGTATTTT
>TRBJ1-2|TRBV5-1|-|-
CASSLPLQGSYGYTF
TGCGCCAGCAGCTTGCCCCTACAGGGTAGCTATGGCTACACCTTC
>TRBJ1-6|TRBV7-2|-|-
CASSLSTAGDSPLHF
TGTGCCAGCAGCTTAAGCACGGCAGGGGATTCACCCCTCCACTTT
>TRBJ1-5|TRBV2|-|-
CASSDLYSNQPQHF
TGTGCCAGCAGTGATCTTTATAGCAATCAGCCCCAGCATTTT
>TRBJ2-2|TRBV7-3|-|-
CASTDAITGELFF
TGTGCCAGCACCGATGCGATAACCGGGGAGCTGTTTTTT
>TRBJ2-3|TRBV9|-|-
CASSVMVGGRTDTQYF
TGTGCCAGCAGCGTAATGGTGGGGGGGCGCACAGATACGCAGTATTTT
>TRBJ2-3|TRBV11-3|-|few
CASFPTGNTDTQYF
TGTGCCAGCTTTCCCACAGGGAACACAGATACGCAGTATTTT
>TRBJ1-2|TRBV6-5|-|-
CASSYSPQNYGYTF
TGTGCCAGCAGTTACTCTCCTCAGAACTATGGCTACACCTTC
>TRBJ1-4|TRBV6-5|-|-
CATQDPREKLFF
TGTGCCACCCAGGATCCCCGTGAAAAACTGTTTTTT
>TRBJ2-1|TRBV29-1|-|-
CSVEGGAVSYNEQFF
TGCAGCGTTGAGGGTGGGGCGGTTTCCTACAATGAGCAGTTCTTC
>TRBJ1-2|TRBV12-3/TRBV12-4|-|once
CASSGEGNYGYTF
TGTGCCAGCAGCGGGGAGGGCAACTATGGCTACACCTTC
>TRBJ1-4|TRBV5-4|TRBD1|-
CASSPDRGEKLFF
TGTGCCAGCAGCCCGGACAGGGGAGAAAAACTGTTTTTT
>TRBJ1-6|TRBV4-2|-|-
CASSQELLLINSPLHF
TGTGCCAGCAGCCAAGAACTCCTCTTAATTAATTCACCCCTCCACTTT
>TRBJ1-1|TRBV7-2|-|-
CASSPRRVGAAFF
TGTGCCAGCAGCCCCCGGAGAGTGGGTGCGGCTTTCTTT
>TRBJ2-5|TRBV2|TRBD2|-
CASSKLAGGPETQYF
TGTGCCAGCAGTAAGCTAGCGGGGGGGCCAGAGACCCAGTACTTC
>TRBJ2-5|TRBV2|TRBD1|-
CASRLTGMGETQYF
TGTGCCAGCAGACTGACAGGGATGGGCGAGACCCAGTACTTC
>TRBJ1-5|TRBV2|TRBD1|-
CASTAGQGFQPQHF
TGTGCCAGCACTGCGGGACAGGGTTTTCAGCCCCAGCATTTT
>TRBJ2-5|TRBV2|TRBD2|-
CASRGILAGGPWGETQYF
TGTGCCAGCAGGGGAATCCTAGCGGGGGGGCCCTGGGGAGAGACCCAGTACTTC
>TRBJ2-7|TRBV6-5|TRBD2|-
CASGPRGGSYEQYF
TGTGCCAGCGGTCCTCGCGGGGGGTCCTACGAGCAGTACTTC
>TRBJ1-1|TRBV7-2|-|once
CASSLLGGNTEAFF
TGTGCCAGCAGCTTATTGGGGGGGAACACTGAAGCTTTCTTT
>TRBJ1-2|TRBV5-1|-|-
CASSVYPVGDTNYGYTF
TGCGCCAGCAGCGTATACCCGGTCGGGGATACTAACTATGGCTACACCTTC
>TRBJ1-2|TRBV7-9|TRBD1|-
CASSFSDREAGDTF
TGTGCCAGCAGCTTCTCGGACAGGGAGGCAGGGGACACCTTC
>TRBJ2-2|TRBV5-5|-|few
CASSSRGGGDTGELFF
TGTGCCAGCAGCTCCCGTGGAGGGGGGGACACCGGGGAGCTGTTTTTT
>TRBJ2-7|TRBV28|TRBD1|once
CASSPGQGIHEQYF
TGTGCCAGCAGCCCGGGACAGGGTATCCACGAGCAGTACTTC
>TRBJ2-1|TRBV11-1|TRBD1|-
CASSLVGQRPVEQFF
TGTGCCAGCAGCTTAGTGGGACAGCGGCCCGTGGAGCAGTTCTTC
>TRBJ1-2|TRBV28|-|-
CASSFPTGFYGYTF
TGTGCCAGCAGTTTCCCCACAGGATTCTATGGCTACACCTTC
>TRBJ2-3|TRBV6-6|TRBD1|-
CASSRWGTGQGSDTQYF
TGTGCCAGCAGTCGATGGGGAACGGGACAGGGGTCAGATACGCAGTATTTT
>TRBJ2-3|TRBV4-1|TRBD1|-
CASSQVVTGRGTDTQYF
TGCGCCAGCAGCCAAGTCGTGACAGGGAGAGGCACAGATACGCAGTATTTT
>TRBJ1-1|TRBV7-6|-|once
CASSLGPISEAFF
TGTGCCAGCAGCTTGGGCCCCATAAGTGAAGCTTTCTTT
>TRBJ2-5|TRBV27|TRBD2|-
CASTNSGGAFGETQYF
TGTGCCAGCACCAATAGCGGGGGGGCCTTCGGGGAGACCCAGTACTTC
>TRBJ1-6|TRBV5-5|TRBD1|few
CASSPEGRSGGSPLHF
TGTGCCAGCAGCCCGGAAGGGAGGTCAGGGGGTTCACCCCTCCACTTT
>TRBJ1-2|TRBV6-5|-|-
CASSTPGLHYGYTF
TGTGCCAGCAGTACCCCGGGACTGCACTATGGCTACACCTTC
>TRBJ1-2|TRBV4-1|TRBD1|once
CASSQTAGTGPFLYGYTF
TGCGCCAGCAGCCAGACCGCCGGGACAGGGCCTTTCCTCTATGGCTACACCTTC
>TRBJ1-3|TRBV28|-|few
CASYQGSSGNTIYF
TGTGCCAGCTACCAGGGAAGCTCTGGAAACACCATATATTTT
>TRBJ1-1|TRBV4-3|-|-
CASSPKAQMNTEAFF
TGCGCCAGCAGCCCAAAGGCACAGATGAACACTGAAGCTTTCTTT
>TRBJ2-7|TRBV7-8|-|-
CASSGGSGYEQYF
TGTGCCAGCAGCGGAGGGAGTGGCTACGAGCAGTACTTC
>TRBJ1-5|TRBV6-5|-|-
CASSYATGQPQHF
TGTGCCAGCAGTTACGCGACGGGACAGCCCCAGCATTTT
>TRBJ2-3|TRBV4-2|TRBD2|-
CASRERGGLTDTQYF
TGTGCCAGCAGAGAGCGGGGGGGCCTCACAGATACGCAGTATTTT
>TRBJ1-3|TRBV7-7|-|-
CASSLGPERDVFGNTIYF
TGTGCTAGCAGCTTAGGGCCGGAGAGAGACGTATTCGGAAACACCATATATTTT
>TRBJ1-6|TRBV10-1|-|-
CASSGLLNSPLHF
TGCGCCAGCAGTGGTCTACTAAATTCACCCCTCCACTTT
>TRBJ1-3|TRBV6-1|-|-
CASSEGSTRTIYF
TGTGCCAGCAGTGAAGGCTCCACTAGGACCATATATTTT